This T cell receptor (beta chain) came from a study of blood T cells in healthy people across ages. Next came a second PCR, run for roughly 6 to 11 cycles, which used a sample-barcoded 5' primer along with a J-beta primer mix. Through a template-switch adaptor with 12 random nucleotides, each cDNA molecule received a tag. MiXCR was run by TCRdb on the 5' RACE reads, yielding one entry per CDR3 protein. The sample yields roughly 1,800,000 distinct CDR3 sequences, 40% to 55% seen once. Germline lookup yields CDR1 DFQATT and CDR2 SNEGSKA (reference sequence). CDR3 length: 15 residues. The ends were cut back, 7 bases at V and 3 bases at J, with 21 bases in the middle.

This clonotype was obtained from a middle-aged woman in good health. The chain links TRBV20-1 to TRBJ1-2; D remains ambiguous. The material sequenced was blood. The CDR3 nucleotides read TGCAGTGGCCAACCAGAGGAATATGACGACTATGGCTACACCTTC. It yields the protein CSGQPEEYDDYGYTF.